This TCR beta chain was sequenced in a study of tumor and adjacent non-tumor tissue in lung cancer. Study details: There were around 11 adenocarcinoma, a couple of squamous cell carcinoma and 1 small cell lung cancer cases. Whole-study results and caveats: Tumor tissue had significantly higher TCR diversity than normal lung.

This CDR3 is built from 11 residues. Per the germline V gene, CDR1 is MNHNY and CDR2 is SVGAGI (reference sequence). Three rounds of nested PCR, following a modified ARM-PCR protocol, produced the TCRbeta library. TCRdb re-analysed the multiplex PCR reads in MiXCR, keeping a single row per CDR3 protein. The sample lists under 85,000 distinct CDR3 sequences, approximately 82% occurring once. Comments on this clonotype: Its cognate antigen is unknown. With a much larger clone just one base away, this may be a read error.

No cell sorting was done before RNA was extracted from the tissue. The normal lung tissue was taken more than 3 cm from the tumor edge. The source of this sequence is a man aged 70 or older with non-small cell lung cancer. The V call is TRBV6-6, the J call TRBJ1-1, with D unresolved. Sequenced: distant non-tumor lung tissue. The CDR3 bases are TGTGCCAGCAGTTACTTGACTGTAGCTTTCTTT. It encodes CASSYLTVAFF.